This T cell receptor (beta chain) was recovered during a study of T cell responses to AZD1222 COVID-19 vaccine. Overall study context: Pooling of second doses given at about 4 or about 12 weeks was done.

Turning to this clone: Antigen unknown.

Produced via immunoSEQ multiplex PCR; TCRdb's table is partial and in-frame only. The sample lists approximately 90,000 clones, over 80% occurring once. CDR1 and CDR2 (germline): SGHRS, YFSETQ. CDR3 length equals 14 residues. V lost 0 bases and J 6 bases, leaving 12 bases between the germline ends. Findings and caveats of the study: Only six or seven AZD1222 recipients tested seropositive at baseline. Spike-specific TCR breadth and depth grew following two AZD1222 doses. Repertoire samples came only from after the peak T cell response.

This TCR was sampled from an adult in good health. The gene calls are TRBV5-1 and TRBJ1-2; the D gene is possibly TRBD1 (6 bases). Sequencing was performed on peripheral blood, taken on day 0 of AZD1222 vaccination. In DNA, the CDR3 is TGCGCCAGCAGCTTGGCGGACAGAGTTCATGGCTACACCTTC. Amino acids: CASSLADRVHGYTF.